The clone carrying this T cell receptor beta chain was picked up one time. What it recognizes is unknown. This specimen belongs to a study of T cell responses to AZD1222 COVID-19 vaccine. Points from the study as a whole: Clonal diversity was possibly underestimated; the donors were predominantly white British and more often female. Distributed over spike, vaccine-associated CD4 TCRs predominated at 160-218 and 743-854.

This CDR3 is 17 amino acids long. The ends lost 0 bases at V and 2 bases at J; junction bases unmatched: 5. CDR1 is LNHNV and CDR2 is YYDKDF in the germline V gene (reference sequence). Using immunoSEQ multiplex PCR, the repertoire was profiled, and TCRdb retains in-frame clones only, with some absent. The sample lists about 100,000 clones, just under 90% seen once, with about 3% in the top ten. V is TRBV15 and J is TRBJ1-2, with TRBD1 identical over 11 bases. The clonotype comes from an adult in good health. This sample comprised peripheral blood, obtained on day 0 of AZD1222 vaccination. The CDR3 sequence: CATSRERTGGMNYGYTF. CDR3 bases: TGTGCCACCAGCAGAGAGAGGACAGGGGGCATGAACTATGGCTACACCTTC.